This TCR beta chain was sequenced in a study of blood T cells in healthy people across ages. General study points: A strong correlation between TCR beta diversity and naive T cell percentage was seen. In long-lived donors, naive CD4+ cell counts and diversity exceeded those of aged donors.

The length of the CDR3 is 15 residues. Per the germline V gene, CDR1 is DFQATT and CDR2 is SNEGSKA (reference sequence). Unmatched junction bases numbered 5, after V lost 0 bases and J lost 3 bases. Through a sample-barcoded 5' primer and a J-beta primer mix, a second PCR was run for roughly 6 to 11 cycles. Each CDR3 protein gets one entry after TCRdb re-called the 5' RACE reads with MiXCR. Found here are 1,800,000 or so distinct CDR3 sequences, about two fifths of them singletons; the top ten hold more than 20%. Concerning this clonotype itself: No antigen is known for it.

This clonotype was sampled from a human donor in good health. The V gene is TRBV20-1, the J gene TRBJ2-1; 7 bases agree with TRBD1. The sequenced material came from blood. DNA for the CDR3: TGCAGTGCTAGAGATAAGGCAGGGGGCTACAATGAGCAGTTCTTC. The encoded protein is CSARDKAGGYNEQFF.